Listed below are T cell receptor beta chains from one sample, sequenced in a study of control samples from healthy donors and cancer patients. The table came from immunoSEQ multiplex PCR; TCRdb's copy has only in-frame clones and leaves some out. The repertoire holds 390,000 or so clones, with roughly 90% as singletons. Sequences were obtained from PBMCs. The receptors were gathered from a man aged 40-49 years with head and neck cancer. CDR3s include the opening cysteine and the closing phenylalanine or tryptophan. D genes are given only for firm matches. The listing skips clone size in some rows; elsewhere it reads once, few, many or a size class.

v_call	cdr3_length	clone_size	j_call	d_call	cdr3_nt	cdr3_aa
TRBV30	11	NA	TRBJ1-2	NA	TGTGCCTGGATTGGAGGAGATGGCTACACCTTC	CAWIGGDGYTF
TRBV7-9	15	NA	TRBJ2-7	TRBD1	TGTGCCAGCAGCTCCGCTGGGACAGGGCAATACGAGCAGTACTTC	CASSSAGTGQYEQYF
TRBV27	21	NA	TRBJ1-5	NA	TGTGCCAGCAGTTTCCCCATGACGGCCAATAGGGCCGAAGGCGGCAATCAGCCCCAGCATTTT	CASSFPMTANRAEGGNQPQHF
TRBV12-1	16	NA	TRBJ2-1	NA	TGTGCCAGCGCCTCGGACTACCCGATGGTCTACAATGAGCAGTTCTTC	CASASDYPMVYNEQFF
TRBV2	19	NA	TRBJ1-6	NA	TGTGCCAGCAGTGATTTATCCCGGGGGACCTCCTCCTATAATTCACCCCTCCACTTT	CASSDLSRGTSSYNSPLHF
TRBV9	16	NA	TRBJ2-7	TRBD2	TGTGCCAGCAGCGTAGGTGGACTAGCGGACCTGGGCGAGCAGTACTTC	CASSVGGLADLGEQYF
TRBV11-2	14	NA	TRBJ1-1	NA	TGTGCCAGCAGCTCCGGGACGGCAGACACTGAAGCTTTCTTT	CASSSGTADTEAFF
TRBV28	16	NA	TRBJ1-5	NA	TGTGCCAGCAGGGGCCTAGGGGGTCGGGGCAATCAGCCCCAGCATTTT	CASRGLGGRGNQPQHF
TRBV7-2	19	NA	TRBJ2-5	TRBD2	TGTGCCAGCAGTCGAACGGGTCCAAGACTAGCGGGGGGGGCAGAGACCCAGTACTTC	CASSRTGPRLAGGAETQYF
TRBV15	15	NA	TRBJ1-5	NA	TGTGCCACCAGCAGAGATTCCACGGAACATCAGCCCCAGCATTTT	CATSRDSTEHQPQHF
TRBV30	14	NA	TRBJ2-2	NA	TGTGCCTGGACCGGGAGGGGGCCGGCCGGGGAGCTGTTTTTT	CAWTGRGPAGELFF
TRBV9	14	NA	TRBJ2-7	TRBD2	TGTGCCAGCAGCATTGGGACTAGCGGGGACGAGCAGTACTTC	CASSIGTSGDEQYF
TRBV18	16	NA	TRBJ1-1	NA	TGTGCCAGCTCACCCCTAAGGGAGGGGCCCAACACTGAAGCTTTCTTT	CASSPLREGPNTEAFF
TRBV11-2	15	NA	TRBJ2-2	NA	TGTGCCAGCAGCTTAGTTTCCACGAACACCGGGGAGCTGTTTTTT	CASSLVSTNTGELFF
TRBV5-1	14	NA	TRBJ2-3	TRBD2	TGCGCCAGCAGCACCGGACTAGCCACAGATACGCAGTATTTT	CASSTGLATDTQYF
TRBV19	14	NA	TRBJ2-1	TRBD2	TGTGCCAGTCGGTCGGGGGGAGCCTACAATGAGCAGTTCTTC	CASRSGGAYNEQFF
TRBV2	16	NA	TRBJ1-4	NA	TGTGCCAGCAGTGATCGATACCTATCAACTAATGAAAAACTGTTTTTT	CASSDRYLSTNEKLFF
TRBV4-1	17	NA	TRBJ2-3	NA	TGCGCCAGCAGCCAAGATTCATGGAACCGACGGACAGATACGCAGTATTTT	CASSQDSWNRRTDTQYF
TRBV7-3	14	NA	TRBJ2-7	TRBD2	TGTGCCAGCAGCTCCCTAGCGGGTAGCGGCGAGCAGTACTTC	CASSSLAGSGEQYF
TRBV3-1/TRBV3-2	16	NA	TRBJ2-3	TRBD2	TGTGCCAGCAGCCAAGGTTTACTAGCGGGGCGGGGGACGCAGTATTTT	CASSQGLLAGRGTQYF
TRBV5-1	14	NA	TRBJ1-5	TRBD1	TGCGCCAGCAGCTCGGGACAGCCAAATCAGCCCCAGCATTTT	CASSSGQPNQPQHF
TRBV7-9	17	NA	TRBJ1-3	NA	TGTGCCAGCAGCTTAACGGGGACCGGGAGCTCTGGAAACACCATATATTTT	CASSLTGTGSSGNTIYF
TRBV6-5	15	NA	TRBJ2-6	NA	TGTGCCAGCAGCCAAGACAGGAGCTGGGCCAACGTCCTGACTTTC	CASSQDRSWANVLTF
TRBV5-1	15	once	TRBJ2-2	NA	TGCGCCAGCAGCCTACGTCCACCAAACACCGGGGAGCTGTTTTTT	CASSLRPPNTGELFF
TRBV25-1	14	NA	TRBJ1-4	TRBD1	TGTGCCAGCAGTGAATCGGACAGGGCCGAAAAACTGTTTTTT	CASSESDRAEKLFF
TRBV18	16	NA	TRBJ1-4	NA	TGTGCCAGCTCACCACCGTTGGCCACGGGGACTGAAAAACTGTTTTTT	CASSPPLATGTEKLFF
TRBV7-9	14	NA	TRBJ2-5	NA	TGTGCCAGCAGCTTAGTCCCAGGGAAAGAGACCCAGTACTTC	CASSLVPGKETQYF
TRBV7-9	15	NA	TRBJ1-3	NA	TGTGCCAGCAGCAAGAGCAGTGGCTCTGGAAACACCATATATTTT	CASSKSSGSGNTIYF
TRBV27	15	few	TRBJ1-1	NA	TGTGCCAGCACAGCAATAGGGAATGACGGCACTGAAGCTTTCTTT	CASTAIGNDGTEAFF
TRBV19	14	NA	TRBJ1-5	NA	TGTGCCAGTAGCCTACAGGGTACCGGGCAGCCCCAGCATTTT	CASSLQGTGQPQHF
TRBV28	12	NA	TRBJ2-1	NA	TGTGCCAGCACCCGCAGGACGGGTGAGCAGTTCTTC	CASTRRTGEQFF
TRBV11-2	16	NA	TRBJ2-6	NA	TGTGCCAGCAGCGATCCTAGGGGGGTCGGGGCCAACGTCCTGACTTTC	CASSDPRGVGANVLTF
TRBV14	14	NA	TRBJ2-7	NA	TGTGCCAGCAGCCAAGGGTACAGGGACTACGAGCAGTACTTC	CASSQGYRDYEQYF
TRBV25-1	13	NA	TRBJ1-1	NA	TGTGCCAGTCAGACAGACATGAACACTGAAGCTTTCTTT	CASQTDMNTEAFF
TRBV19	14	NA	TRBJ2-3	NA	TGTGCCAGTAGGCGATCCACGACCCAAGATACGCAGTATTTT	CASRRSTTQDTQYF
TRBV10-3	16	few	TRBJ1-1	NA	TGTGCCATCAGTGAGTTGTTGGGCCCCAGGCGCGCTGAAGCTTTCTTT	CAISELLGPRRAEAFF
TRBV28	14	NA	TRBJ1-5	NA	TGTGCCAGCAGTTTCCCTTACAGGGAACAGCCCCAGCATTTT	CASSFPYREQPQHF
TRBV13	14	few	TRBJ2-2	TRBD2	TGTGCCAGCAGCTCAGCGGGGGGGACCGGGGAGCTGTTTTTT	CASSSAGGTGELFF
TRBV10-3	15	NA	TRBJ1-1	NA	TGTGCCATCGGCCCAGGGGTTGGGGTTAACACTGAAGCTTTCTTT	CAIGPGVGVNTEAFF
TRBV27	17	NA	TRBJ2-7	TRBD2	TGTGCCAGCAGTCCCCCATGGGGGGGACCGGGCTTTCGCGAGCAGTACTTC	CASSPPWGGPGFREQYF
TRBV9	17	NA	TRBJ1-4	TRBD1	TGTGCCAGCAGCGTAGCCTCGACCGACAGGGTTAATGAAAAACTGTTTTTT	CASSVASTDRVNEKLFF
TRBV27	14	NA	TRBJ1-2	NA	TGTGCCAGCAGTTCGCAGCAGGGTTCTGATGGCTACACCTTC	CASSSQQGSDGYTF
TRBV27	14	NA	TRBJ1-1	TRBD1	TGTGCCAGCAGTTCGACAGGGGGGAACACTGAAGCTTTCTTT	CASSSTGGNTEAFF
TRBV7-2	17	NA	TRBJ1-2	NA	TGTGCCAGCAGCTTAGTAGGGGACGGCGCGGGATCGCGGGGCTACACCTTC	CASSLVGDGAGSRGYTF
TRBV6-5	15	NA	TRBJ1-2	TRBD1	TGTGCCAGCAGCCGGACAGGGGGCGAGAACTATGGCTACACCTTC	CASSRTGGENYGYTF
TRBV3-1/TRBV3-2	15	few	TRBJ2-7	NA	TGTGCCAGCAGCCAAGGCAGGGACATCTCCTACGAGCAGTACTTC	CASSQGRDISYEQYF
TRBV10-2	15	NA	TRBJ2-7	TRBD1	TGCGCCAGCAGGGAAACAGGGGTCAATACCTACGAGCAGTACTTC	CASRETGVNTYEQYF
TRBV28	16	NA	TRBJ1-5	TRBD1	TGTGCCAGCACCGAAGCCGGGACAGGGGGTAATCAGCCCCAGCATTTT	CASTEAGTGGNQPQHF